This is a list of T cell receptor beta chains from one sample in a study of graft-versus-host responses after intestinal transplantation. TCRdb's table, derived via immunoSEQ multiplex PCR, lists solely in-frame clones and lacks some. This sample has about 120,000 clones, with 90% to 95% found just once. For these TCRs, the target antigens are not known. The sequenced sample was unstimulated CD8+ T cells sorted from spleen or lymph node cells, obtained before intestinal transplant. The receptors stem from a human donor who received an intestinal transplant. CDR3s include the opening cysteine and the closing phenylalanine or tryptophan. The order of the fields is D gene, clone size, V gene, J gene, CDR3 length, CDR3 DNA, CDR3 protein. D genes are given only for firm matches. Expanded clones get a size class; other rows say once, few or many, or leave the size out.

d_gene: TRBD1; abundance: -; v_gene: TRBV9; j_gene: TRBJ2-1; len: 13; CDR3nt: TGTGCCAGCAAGGGACAGGGGGCGAATGAGCAGTTCTTC; CDR3aa: CASKGQGANEQFF
d_gene: -; abundance: -; v_gene: TRBV7-6; j_gene: TRBJ2-7; len: 14; CDR3nt: TGTGCCAGCAGCCCCTTCACTGGGGCCTACGAGCAGTACTTC; CDR3aa: CASSPFTGAYEQYF
d_gene: -; abundance: -; v_gene: TRBV6-5; j_gene: TRBJ2-5; len: 14; CDR3nt: TGTGCCAGCAGTCCCGGACAGAAACAAGAGACCCAGTACTTC; CDR3aa: CASSPGQKQETQYF
d_gene: -; abundance: -; v_gene: TRBV28; j_gene: TRBJ2-1; len: 16; CDR3nt: TGTGCCAGCAGTTTAACACTTTGGAGCTCCTACAATGAGCAGTTCTTC; CDR3aa: CASSLTLWSSYNEQFF
d_gene: -; abundance: -; v_gene: TRBV30; j_gene: TRBJ1-3; len: 13; CDR3nt: TGTGCCTGGAGTCACTACTCTGGAAACACCATATATTTT; CDR3aa: CAWSHYSGNTIYF
d_gene: TRBD2; abundance: -; v_gene: TRBV19; j_gene: TRBJ2-1; len: 15; CDR3nt: TGTGCCAGTAGTCCTCTAGCGGGAGACTACAATGAGCAGTTCTTC; CDR3aa: CASSPLAGDYNEQFF
d_gene: -; abundance: -; v_gene: TRBV4-1; j_gene: TRBJ1-4; len: 15; CDR3nt: TGCGCCAGCAGCCCGTCAGGGGTGGCTAATGAAAAACTGTTTTTT; CDR3aa: CASSPSGVANEKLFF
d_gene: -; abundance: -; v_gene: TRBV19; j_gene: TRBJ1-2; len: 13; CDR3nt: TGTGCCAGTGCGCACGGACTAAACTATGGCTACACCTTC; CDR3aa: CASAHGLNYGYTF
d_gene: -; abundance: -; v_gene: TRBV7-9; j_gene: TRBJ2-1; len: 11; CDR3nt: TGTGCCAGCAGAGTAGGAAATGAGCAGTTCTTC; CDR3aa: CASRVGNEQFF
d_gene: -; abundance: -; v_gene: TRBV9; j_gene: TRBJ1-3; len: 12; CDR3nt: TGTGCCAGCAGCGGATCTGGAAACACCATATATTTT; CDR3aa: CASSGSGNTIYF
d_gene: -; abundance: -; v_gene: TRBV9; j_gene: TRBJ1-2; len: 15; CDR3nt: TGTGCCAGCAGCGTAGGCTCAGGGATGAACTATGGCTACACCTTC; CDR3aa: CASSVGSGMNYGYTF
d_gene: TRBD1; abundance: -; v_gene: TRBV23-1; j_gene: TRBJ2-7; len: 21; CDR3nt: TGCGCCAGCAGTCAATCCACCCGGGACAGGGGTTTAGGGGGAGTAGTTTACGAGCAGTACTTC; CDR3aa: CASSQSTRDRGLGGVVYEQYF
d_gene: -; abundance: -; v_gene: TRBV27; j_gene: TRBJ2-4; len: 16; CDR3nt: TGTGCCAGCAGTCCACTTCCGGGACTGAGAAAAAACATTCAGTACTTC; CDR3aa: CASSPLPGLRKNIQYF
d_gene: -; abundance: -; v_gene: TRBV4-1; j_gene: TRBJ2-7; len: 13; CDR3nt: TGCGCCAGCAGCCAAGTAGGTCTGTACGAGCAGTACTTC; CDR3aa: CASSQVGLYEQYF
d_gene: -; abundance: -; v_gene: TRBV28; j_gene: TRBJ2-5; len: 12; CDR3nt: TGTGCCAGCAGTTTATCGCTGGAGACCCAGTACTTC; CDR3aa: CASSLSLETQYF
d_gene: -; abundance: -; v_gene: TRBV23-1; j_gene: TRBJ1-3; len: 20; CDR3nt: TGCGCCAGCAGTCAATGGGAGGGCCCGTATCCCGGGAGCGGTGGAAACACCATATATTTT; CDR3aa: CASSQWEGPYPGSGGNTIYF
d_gene: TRBD1; abundance: -; v_gene: TRBV9; j_gene: TRBJ1-2; len: 14; CDR3nt: TGTGCCAGCAGCGGACCACGGGACAGAAATGGCTACACCTTC; CDR3aa: CASSGPRDRNGYTF
d_gene: TRBD2; abundance: -; v_gene: TRBV9; j_gene: TRBJ2-5; len: 17; CDR3nt: TGTGCCAGCAGCGTAGAGGGTAGCGGGAGTTGGTTGGAGACCCAGTACTTC; CDR3aa: CASSVEGSGSWLETQYF
d_gene: -; abundance: -; v_gene: TRBV7-9; j_gene: TRBJ1-1; len: 12; CDR3nt: TGTGCCAGCAGCACGGCAGTAAGCGGGGCTTTCTTT; CDR3aa: CASSTAVSGAFF
d_gene: TRBD1; abundance: -; v_gene: TRBV6-1; j_gene: TRBJ2-7; len: 14; CDR3nt: TGTGCCAGCAACCCGGGACAGGGTCCCTACGAGCAGTACTTC; CDR3aa: CASNPGQGPYEQYF
d_gene: TRBD2; abundance: -; v_gene: TRBV28; j_gene: TRBJ2-1; len: 15; CDR3nt: TGTGCCAGCAGTTTCTCTAGCGGGAGGGGTGATGAGCAGTTCTTC; CDR3aa: CASSFSSGRGDEQFF
d_gene: -; abundance: -; v_gene: TRBV28; j_gene: TRBJ2-2; len: 17; CDR3nt: TGTGCCAGCAGTTCTCCAATGACAGGAGTGTACACCGGGGAGCTGTTTTTT; CDR3aa: CASSSPMTGVYTGELFF
d_gene: -; abundance: -; v_gene: TRBV9; j_gene: TRBJ2-7; len: 12; CDR3nt: TGTGCCAGCAGTGGACTCACCTACGAGCAGTACTTC; CDR3aa: CASSGLTYEQYF
d_gene: -; abundance: -; v_gene: TRBV5-1; j_gene: TRBJ2-7; len: 14; CDR3nt: TGCGCCAGCAGCTTGGGGACGGCTACCTACGAGCAGTACTTC; CDR3aa: CASSLGTATYEQYF
d_gene: TRBD2; abundance: -; v_gene: TRBV10-2; j_gene: TRBJ2-3; len: 17; CDR3nt: TGCGCCAGCACCCGGACTAGCGGGAGGGCCGTAGCAGATACGCAGTATTTT; CDR3aa: CASTRTSGRAVADTQYF
d_gene: -; abundance: -; v_gene: TRBV27; j_gene: TRBJ1-5; len: 15; CDR3nt: TGTGCCAGCAGTTTCGGCGGGATTCACAATCAGCCCCAGCATTTT; CDR3aa: CASSFGGIHNQPQHF
d_gene: TRBD2; abundance: -; v_gene: TRBV7-9; j_gene: TRBJ2-3; len: 17; CDR3nt: TGTGCCAGCAGCTTTCCGTGGCTAGCGGGAGGGATAGATACGCAGTATTTT; CDR3aa: CASSFPWLAGGIDTQYF
d_gene: -; abundance: once; v_gene: TRBV7-3; j_gene: TRBJ2-6; len: 17; CDR3nt: TGTGCCAGCAGCTACCCGAGTGGGGGCTTGGGGGCCAACGTCCTGACTTTC; CDR3aa: CASSYPSGGLGANVLTF
d_gene: TRBD2; abundance: -; v_gene: TRBV4-1; j_gene: TRBJ2-7; len: 15; CDR3nt: TGCGCCAGCAGCCAGAGCACAGGACTAGCGGGCGAGCAGTACTTC; CDR3aa: CASSQSTGLAGEQYF
d_gene: TRBD2; abundance: -; v_gene: TRBV7-6; j_gene: TRBJ2-7; len: 15; CDR3nt: TGTGCCAGTCCTAGCGGGAACGATATGTCCTACGAGCAGTACTTC; CDR3aa: CASPSGNDMSYEQYF
d_gene: TRBD1; abundance: -; v_gene: TRBV5-6; j_gene: TRBJ2-2; len: 15; CDR3nt: TGTGCCAGCAGTTGGGGGACAGGGGACGCCGGGGAGCTGTTTTTT; CDR3aa: CASSWGTGDAGELFF
d_gene: -; abundance: -; v_gene: TRBV6-1; j_gene: TRBJ1-5; len: 15; CDR3nt: TGTGCCAGCAGTGACGGGGGGTTCGAGAGTCAGCCCCAGCATTTT; CDR3aa: CASSDGGFESQPQHF
d_gene: TRBD1; abundance: -; v_gene: TRBV9; j_gene: TRBJ2-1; len: 17; CDR3nt: TGTGCCAGCAGCGTAGTTGAGGGACAGGGTCCCTACAATGAGCAGTTCTTC; CDR3aa: CASSVVEGQGPYNEQFF
d_gene: TRBD1; abundance: -; v_gene: TRBV25-1; j_gene: TRBJ1-2; len: 14; CDR3nt: TGTGCCAGCAGTGAATGGGGACAGCACTATGGCTACACCTTC; CDR3aa: CASSEWGQHYGYTF
d_gene: TRBD1; abundance: once; v_gene: TRBV7-3; j_gene: TRBJ2-1; len: 16; CDR3nt: TGTGCCAGCAGCTTAAAGGGACAGAACCCCTACAATGAGCAGTTCTTC; CDR3aa: CASSLKGQNPYNEQFF
d_gene: TRBD2; abundance: -; v_gene: TRBV27; j_gene: TRBJ2-7; len: 15; CDR3nt: TGTGCCAGCAGTGCTACTAGCGGGAGTGGGTACGAGCAGTACTTC; CDR3aa: CASSATSGSGYEQYF
d_gene: -; abundance: -; v_gene: TRBV28; j_gene: TRBJ1-4; len: 17; CDR3nt: TGTGCCAGCAGTTTTGCCAGGGTGGCCGGTTATAATGAAAAACTGTTTTTT; CDR3aa: CASSFARVAGYNEKLFF
d_gene: -; abundance: -; v_gene: TRBV9; j_gene: TRBJ1-2; len: 15; CDR3nt: TGTGCCAGCAGCGTAGCTAACGGCCCAAACTATGGCTACACCTTC; CDR3aa: CASSVANGPNYGYTF
d_gene: TRBD2; abundance: -; v_gene: TRBV27; j_gene: TRBJ2-1; len: 17; CDR3nt: TGTGCCAGCAGCTCCCCTCAGACTAGCGGGAGAAATAATGAGCAGTTCTTC; CDR3aa: CASSSPQTSGRNNEQFF
d_gene: -; abundance: -; v_gene: TRBV14; j_gene: TRBJ1-2; len: 14; CDR3nt: TGTGCCAGCAGCCAAGTTCTGGGGGGCTATGGCTACACCTTC; CDR3aa: CASSQVLGGYGYTF
d_gene: -; abundance: -; v_gene: TRBV6-5; j_gene: TRBJ2-1; len: 12; CDR3nt: TGTGCCATCACGGGAGAAGGGAATGAGCAGTTCTTC; CDR3aa: CAITGEGNEQFF
d_gene: -; abundance: -; v_gene: TRBV7-9; j_gene: TRBJ2-5; len: 14; CDR3nt: TGTGCCAGCAGCTTAGGCAGCGGGTGGAAGACCCAGTACTTC; CDR3aa: CASSLGSGWKTQYF
d_gene: -; abundance: -; v_gene: TRBV19; j_gene: TRBJ1-5; len: 15; CDR3nt: TGTGCCAGTAGATACTCCGGGACCAGCAATCAGCCCCAGCATTTT; CDR3aa: CASRYSGTSNQPQHF
d_gene: -; abundance: -; v_gene: TRBV11-3; j_gene: TRBJ2-3; len: 15; CDR3nt: TGTGCCAGCAGCGCATACCCATCGAGCACAGATACGCAGTATTTT; CDR3aa: CASSAYPSSTDTQYF
d_gene: -; abundance: -; v_gene: TRBV15; j_gene: TRBJ2-1; len: 15; CDR3nt: TGTGCCACCAGGGACCGGGACTCTCTAGGTGAGGAGCAGTTCTTC; CDR3aa: CATRDRDSLGEEQFF
d_gene: -; abundance: -; v_gene: TRBV27; j_gene: TRBJ2-7; len: 12; CDR3nt: TGTGCCAGCAGTTTAAGGGGTAACGAGCAGTACTTC; CDR3aa: CASSLRGNEQYF